A selection of T cell receptor beta chains follows, all from one sample in a study of cytomegalovirus exposure and HLA in healthy donors. Repertoires were generated with immunoSEQ multiplex PCR, while TCRdb's copy carries only in-frame clones and drops some. The sample includes about 98,000 clones, 74% of them seen just once. Sequencing was performed on PBMCs. The receptors originated from a male donor in good health and CMV-seronegative. Each CDR3 is given with its conserved first and last residue. A D gene is named only where the DNA matches it firmly. Expanded clones are given a class, and other clones once, few, many or no size at all.

V gene,J gene,D gene,clone size,CDR3 protein,CDR3 DNA
TRBV9,TRBJ2-1,TRBD1,-,CASSADRGTYNEQFF,TGTGCCAGCAGCGCTGACAGGGGAACCTACAATGAGCAGTTCTTC
TRBV15,TRBJ2-1,-,-,CATSTAQAENYNEQFF,TGTGCCACCAGCACCGCCCAAGCGGAAAACTACAATGAGCAGTTCTTC
TRBV14,TRBJ2-7,TRBD2,-,CASSQGTSADYEQYF,TGTGCCAGCAGCCAAGGGACTAGCGCTGACTACGAGCAGTACTTC
TRBV20-1,TRBJ2-1,-,-,CSARDRYTQFF,TGCAGTGCTAGAGATCGCTATACCCAGTTCTTC
TRBV4-3,TRBJ1-2,-,-,CASSPTAGEGYGYTF,TGCGCCAGCAGCCCAACCGCGGGGGAGGGCTATGGCTACACCTTC
TRBV7-2,TRBJ2-1,-,-,CASSSDPVSGWNEQFF,TGTGCCAGCAGCTCAGATCCTGTAAGCGGGTGGAATGAGCAGTTCTTC
TRBV9,TRBJ2-1,TRBD2,-,CASSKGAGGHNEQFF,TGTGCCAGCAGCAAAGGGGCGGGAGGGCACAATGAGCAGTTCTTC
TRBV19,TRBJ2-5,TRBD2,-,CATAPYSGGETQYF,TGTGCCACGGCCCCCTACTCGGGGGGAGAGACCCAGTACTTC
TRBV4-1,TRBJ2-2,TRBD2,-,CASSQDHTSGRFDTGELFF,TGCGCCAGCAGCCAAGATCATACTAGCGGGAGGTTCGACACCGGGGAGCTGTTTTTT
TRBV28,TRBJ2-7,TRBD1,-,CASTTLTQGARSEQYF,TGTGCCAGCACCACACTTACCCAGGGGGCGCGTTCCGAGCAGTACTTC
TRBV6-1,TRBJ1-5,-,-,CASSPKIEQPQHF,TGTGCCAGCAGCCCAAAGATAGAGCAGCCCCAGCATTTT
TRBV27,TRBJ2-7,TRBD2,few,CASSLEPTAGGYEQYF,TGTGCCAGCAGTTTAGAACCCACAGCGGGAGGATACGAGCAGTACTTC
TRBV30,TRBJ1-4,-,once,CAWSALIQGLGEKLFF,TGTGCCTGGAGCGCCCTGATCCAGGGTCTGGGCGAAAAACTGTTTTTT
TRBV29-1,TRBJ2-2,TRBD2,once,CSVERGAANTGELFF,TGCAGCGTTGAGCGGGGGGCGGCGAACACCGGGGAGCTGTTTTTT
TRBV28,TRBJ1-1,TRBD1,-,CASSPPHRGGTEAFF,TGTGCCAGCAGCCCACCCCACAGGGGTGGCACTGAAGCTTTCTTT
TRBV18,TRBJ1-5,TRBD1,-,CASSPGTGGLSNQPQHF,TGTGCCAGCTCACCAGGGACAGGGGGTCTTAGCAATCAGCCCCAGCATTTT
TRBV6-1,TRBJ2-1,-,-,CASSEDSTSSYNEQFF,TGTGCCAGCAGTGAAGACAGTACCAGCTCCTACAATGAGCAGTTCTTC
TRBV18,TRBJ1-3,-,-,CASSQGTAGNTIYF,TGTGCCAGCTCCCAGGGGACGGCAGGAAACACCATATATTTT
TRBV28,TRBJ1-1,-,-,CASSLWAGENTEAFF,TGTGCCAGCAGTTTATGGGCAGGGGAGAACACTGAAGCTTTCTTT
TRBV28,TRBJ1-1,TRBD1,-,CASSLHIDRGNTEAFF,TGTGCCAGCAGTTTACACATAGACAGGGGGAACACTGAAGCTTTCTTT
TRBV7-9,TRBJ1-5,-,-,CASARAGSNQPQHF,TGTGCCAGCGCCCGGGCGGGGAGCAATCAGCCCCAGCATTTT
TRBV7-2,TRBJ2-7,-,-,CASSLMPTYEQYF,TGTGCCAGCAGCTTAATGCCTACCTACGAGCAGTACTTC
TRBV2,TRBJ1-5,TRBD1,once,CASSADRGLSGNQPQHF,TGTGCCAGCAGCGCTGACAGGGGGCTCTCAGGCAATCAGCCCCAGCATTTT
TRBV28,TRBJ2-7,TRBD2,-,CASSSPGTSAYEQYF,TGTGCCAGCAGTTCGCCCGGGACTAGCGCGTACGAGCAGTACTTC
TRBV29-1,TRBJ2-1,TRBD2,-,CSVVAGGNEQFF,TGCAGCGTTGTGGCGGGGGGAAATGAGCAGTTCTTC
TRBV7-9,TRBJ1-1,TRBD1,-,CASSPTGTTEAFF,TGTGCCAGCAGCCCGACAGGGACCACTGAAGCTTTCTTT
TRBV7-9,TRBJ2-1,TRBD2,-,CASSSGTSGNNEQFF,TGTGCCAGCAGCTCCGGGACTAGCGGCAACAATGAGCAGTTCTTC
TRBV10-3,TRBJ2-5,TRBD1,-,CAISELRGPETQYF,TGTGCCATCAGTGAATTGAGGGGGCCTGAGACCCAGTACTTC
TRBV27,TRBJ2-2,-,-,CASSNRVRTGELFF,TGTGCCAGCAGTAACAGGGTTCGCACCGGGGAGCTGTTTTTT
TRBV6-1,TRBJ2-1,-,-,CASSEARTIFDEQFF,TGTGCCAGCAGTGAAGCGCGGACTATTTTCGATGAGCAGTTCTTC
TRBV9,TRBJ2-3,-,few,CASSVEGASTDTQYF,TGTGCCAGCAGCGTAGAAGGGGCCAGCACAGATACGCAGTATTTT
TRBV7-9,TRBJ1-1,TRBD1,-,CASSPLTGGATEAFF,TGTGCCAGCAGCCCGTTGACAGGGGGCGCGACTGAAGCTTTCTTT
TRBV30,TRBJ1-1,TRBD1,-,CAWSAGQGGSEAFF,TGTGCCTGGAGCGCCGGACAGGGGGGCTCTGAAGCTTTCTTT
TRBV11-2,TRBJ2-7,-,-,CASSLVAGSSYEQYF,TGTGCCAGCAGCTTAGTCGCGGGGAGCTCCTACGAGCAGTACTTC
TRBV7-2,TRBJ2-7,-,-,CASSLNGQNYEQYF,TGTGCCAGCAGCTTAAACGGACAGAACTACGAGCAGTACTTC
TRBV9,TRBJ2-1,TRBD2,-,CASSVGNSGLYLEQFF,TGTGCCAGCAGCGTAGGGAATAGCGGGTTATACTTGGAGCAGTTCTTC
TRBV11-1,TRBJ2-7,-,-,CASSSDITAYEQYF,TGTGCCAGCAGCTCGGACATCACAGCCTACGAGCAGTACTTC
TRBV5-1,TRBJ2-2,-,-,CASSRTNTGELFF,TGCGCCAGCAGCAGGACAAACACCGGGGAGCTGTTTTTT
TRBV15,TRBJ2-1,TRBD1,-,CATSREQGNEQFF,TGTGCCACCAGCAGAGAACAGGGGAATGAGCAGTTCTTC
TRBV6-6,TRBJ2-3,TRBD1,few,CASRPGQAHTDTQYF,TGTGCCAGCAGACCCGGACAGGCACACACAGATACGCAGTATTTT
TRBV5-1,TRBJ2-7,-,-,CASSLHPLGTYEQYF,TGCGCCAGCAGCCTGCACCCCCTCGGGACCTACGAGCAGTACTTC
TRBV15,TRBJ1-5,TRBD1,-,CATSGGRDRLSSNQPQHF,TGTGCCACCAGCGGAGGCCGGGACAGACTTTCTAGCAATCAGCCCCAGCATTTT
TRBV7-2,TRBJ1-4,TRBD1,-,CASSLETGDEKLFF,TGTGCCAGCAGCTTAGAGACAGGGGATGAAAAACTGTTTTTT
TRBV10-3,TRBJ2-5,-,-,CAITPKVGETQYF,TGTGCCATCACTCCAAAGGTCGGGGAGACCCAGTACTTC
TRBV19,TRBJ1-3,-,-,CASSGPTIYF,TGTGCCAGTAGTGGCCCCACCATATATTTT
TRBV7-9,TRBJ1-1,-,few,CASSFYAGTEAFF,TGTGCCAGCAGCTTTTATGCGGGAACTGAAGCTTTCTTT
TRBV7-3,TRBJ1-1,-,few,CASSSSMTSTEAFF,TGTGCCAGCAGCTCCTCCATGACATCAACTGAAGCTTTCTTT
TRBV5-1,TRBJ2-7,-,-,CASSLDGTSGYEQYF,TGCGCCAGCAGCTTGGATGGGACATCTGGCTACGAGCAGTACTTC
TRBV27,TRBJ2-3,-,few,CASSLYESSTDTQYF,TGTGCCAGCAGTTTATATGAGTCTAGCACAGATACGCAGTATTTT
TRBV4-1,TRBJ2-7,-,-,CASSQGTSVISYEQYF,TGCGCCAGCAGCCAAGGCACCTCGGTTATTTCCTACGAGCAGTACTTC
TRBV19,TRBJ1-1,-,-,CASMKLPGQNTEAFF,TGTGCCAGTATGAAACTCCCGGGACAGAACACTGAAGCTTTCTTT
TRBV9,TRBJ1-2,-,-,CASSVESGPGGYGYTF,TGTGCCAGCAGCGTAGAGTCGGGCCCAGGAGGATATGGCTACACCTTC
TRBV10-3,TRBJ1-5,TRBD1,few,CAISAGGDRDQPQHF,TGTGCCATCAGTGCCGGTGGGGACAGGGATCAGCCCCAGCATTTT
TRBV6-4,TRBJ2-7,TRBD2,-,CASRRTSGSYEQYF,TGTGCCAGCAGGAGGACTAGCGGGAGCTACGAGCAGTACTTC
TRBV5-1,TRBJ2-3,TRBD2,few,CASSLGASGNTDTQYF,TGCGCCAGCAGCTTGGGTGCTAGCGGGAACACAGATACGCAGTATTTT
TRBV27,TRBJ2-7,-,-,CASSLGPLNEQYF,TGTGCCAGCAGTTTAGGGCCTCTGAACGAGCAGTACTTC
TRBV27,TRBJ2-7,TRBD1,-,CASNPRQGKGVNEQYF,TGTGCCAGCAACCCCCGACAGGGCAAAGGGGTGAACGAGCAGTACTTC
TRBV29-1,TRBJ2-7,TRBD1,-,CSVDTGDPYEQYF,TGCAGCGTTGATACAGGGGACCCCTACGAGCAGTACTTC
TRBV7-2,TRBJ2-1,TRBD2,once,CASSSPGLAAIYNEQFF,TGTGCCAGCAGCTCCCCTGGGCTAGCGGCCATCTACAATGAGCAGTTCTTC